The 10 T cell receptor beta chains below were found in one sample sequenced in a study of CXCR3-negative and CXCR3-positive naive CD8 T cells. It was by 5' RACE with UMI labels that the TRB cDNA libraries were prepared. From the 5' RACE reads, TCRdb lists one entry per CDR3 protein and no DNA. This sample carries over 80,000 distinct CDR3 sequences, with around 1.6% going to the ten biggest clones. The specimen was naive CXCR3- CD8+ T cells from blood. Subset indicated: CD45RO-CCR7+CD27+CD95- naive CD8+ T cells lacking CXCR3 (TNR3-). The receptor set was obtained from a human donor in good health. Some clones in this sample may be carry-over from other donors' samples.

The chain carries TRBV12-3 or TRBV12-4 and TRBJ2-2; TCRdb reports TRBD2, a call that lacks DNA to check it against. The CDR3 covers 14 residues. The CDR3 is CASSSRPSAGELFF.

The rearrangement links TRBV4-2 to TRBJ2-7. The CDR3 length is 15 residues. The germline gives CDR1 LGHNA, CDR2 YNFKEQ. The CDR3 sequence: CASSQEIERSYEQYF.

The CDR3 spells CASSDLPPGPLGGEQYF. The chain employs TRBV2 and TRBJ2-7; TCRdb proposes TRBD1, but this gene call is untestable without DNA. CDR1 SNHLY and CDR2 FYNNEI come from the germline V gene. The CDR3 sequence is 17 residues long.

The CDR3 region is CASSPTSRMESSYEQYF. The J gene is TRBJ2-7, the V gene TRBV7-9. Per germline, CDR1 SEHNR and CDR2 FQNEAQ (reference sequence). This CDR3 region has 17 residues.

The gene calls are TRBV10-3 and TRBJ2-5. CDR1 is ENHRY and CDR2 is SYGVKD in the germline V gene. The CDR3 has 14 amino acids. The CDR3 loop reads CAISESTGLETQYF.

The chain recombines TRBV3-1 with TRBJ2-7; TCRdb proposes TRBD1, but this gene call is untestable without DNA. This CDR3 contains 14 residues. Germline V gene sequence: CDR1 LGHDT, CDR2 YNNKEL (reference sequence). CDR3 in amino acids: CASSPGGLGAEQYF.

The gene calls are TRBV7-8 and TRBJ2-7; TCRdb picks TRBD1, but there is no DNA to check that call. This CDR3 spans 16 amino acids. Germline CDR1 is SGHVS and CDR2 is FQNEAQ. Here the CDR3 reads CASSADRLQGGYEQYF.

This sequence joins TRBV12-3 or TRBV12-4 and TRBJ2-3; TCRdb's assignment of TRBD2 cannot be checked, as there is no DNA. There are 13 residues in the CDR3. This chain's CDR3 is CASSLAVGGAQYF.

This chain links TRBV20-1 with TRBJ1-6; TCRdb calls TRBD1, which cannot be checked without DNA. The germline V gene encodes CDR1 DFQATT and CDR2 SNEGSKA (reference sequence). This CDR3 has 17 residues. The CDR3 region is CSAGDRGEPLFHSPLHF.

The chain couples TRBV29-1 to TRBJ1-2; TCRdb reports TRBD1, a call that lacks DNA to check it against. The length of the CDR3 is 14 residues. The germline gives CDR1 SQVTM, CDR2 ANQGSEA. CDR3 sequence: CSAGQGDPLRGYTF.